A single sample gave rise to the 31 T cell receptor beta chains below, sequenced in a study of T cell responses to AZD1222 COVID-19 vaccine. Sequencing used immunoSEQ multiplex PCR; TCRdb keeps in-frame clones, though not all of them. The data contain over 100,000 clones, about 85% of them seen just once; the ten biggest clones take up roughly 2.7%. Sequencing used peripheral blood, obtained 28 days after the second AZD1222 dose. The receptors derive from an adult who received the AZD1222 COVID-19 vaccine.

The chain carries TRBV5-4 and TRBJ2-5, with a weak D call TRBD1 (6 bases). Germline values: CDR1 SGHNT, CDR2 YYREEE (reference sequence). The length of the CDR3 is 15 residues. With 2 bases removed from V and 5 bases from J, the gap between germline ends came to 16 bases. CDR3 residues: CASSFRVGAGETQYF. CDR3 DNA: TGTGCCAGCAGCTTCCGCGTGGGGGCAGGGGAGACCCAGTACTTC. Variable domain in full (rest from reference TRBV5-4 and TRBJ2-5): ETGVTQSPTHLIKTRGQQVTLRCSSQSGHNTVSWYQQALGQGPQFIFQYYREEENGRGNFPPRFSGLQFPNYSSELNVNALELDDSALYLCASSFRVGAGETQYFGPGTRLLVL.

This rearrangement joins TRBV28 to TRBJ2-7; 8 nucleotides align to TRBD1. Per germline, CDR1 MDHEN and CDR2 SYDVKM. After removal of 8 bases from V and 5 bases from J, the junction contained 11 bases not matched to a gene. The CDR3 loop spans 14 amino acids. In nucleotides, the CDR3 is TGTGCCAGCCGCCGGCCTGGACAGGGCCACGAGCAGTACTTC. It translates to CASRRPGQGHEQYF. The complete variable domain, with remaining parts taken from reference TRBV28 and TRBJ2-7, reads DVKVTQSSRYLVKRTGEKVFLECVQDMDHENMFWYRQDPGLGLRLIYFSYDVKMKEKGDIPEGYSVSREKKERFSLILESASTNQTSMYLCASRRPGQGHEQYFGPGTRLTVT.

V usage is TRBV5-4 and J usage is TRBJ2-1; no clear D gene. Germline V gives CDR1 SGHNT, CDR2 YYREEE (reference sequence). The CDR3 is 14 residues long. The ends were cut back, 3 bases at V and 10 bases at J, with 17 bases in the middle. DNA for the CDR3: TGTGCCAGCAGCTCCCCCGCAAGGATCCAGGAGCAGTTCTTC. This sequence encodes CASSSPARIQEQFF.

The chain combines TRBV7-2 with TRBJ2-5, with D tentatively TRBD2 (5 bases). Germline V CDR1 and CDR2: SGHTA, FQGNSA. The CDR3 is made up of 13 amino acids. The V end was cut by 5 bases, the J end by 4 bases, with 11 bases between. In nucleotides, the CDR3 is TGTGCCAGCAGCCCTAGCTTTGGAGAGACCCAGTACTTC. Its protein product is CASSPSFGETQYF.

CDR3 nucleotide sequence: TGTGCCAGTAGTATTCCCGGGACCAACACTGAAGCTTTCTTT. This translates into CASSIPGTNTEAFF. This sequence joins TRBV19 and TRBJ1-1, with D maybe TRBD1 (5 bases). The CDR3 has 14 amino acids. Germline-derived CDR1 and CDR2 are LNHDA and SQIVND (reference sequence). Trimming left V 3 bases short and J 2 bases short, with 10 bases between.

This chain links TRBV28 with TRBJ1-4; the match to TRBD1 covers 8 bases. The V gene's germline CDR1 is MDHEN and CDR2 SYDVKM. The CDR3 totals 15 residues. J was trimmed by 7 bases and V by 6 bases; bases with no gene match: 10. CDR3 in DNA: TGTGCCAGCAGGGGGCAGGGGGCGCGGGGTGAAAAACTGTTTTTT. Protein product: CASRGQGARGEKLFF.

In this sample, this clone turned up a few times. This chain joins TRBV19 and TRBJ1-2; D not resolved. Between the trimmed V and J ends, which lost 3 bases and 2 bases, there was a span of 19 bases. Germline loops: CDR1 LNHDA, CDR2 SQIVND (reference sequence). The CDR3 totals 17 residues. This CDR3 reads CASSISGAKLVNYGYTF. In DNA form, the CDR3 reads TGTGCCAGTAGTATTTCGGGCGCTAAACTTGTAAACTATGGCTACACCTTC.

The chain uses TRBV28 and TRBJ1-4; D is uncertain. Germline lookup yields CDR1 MDHEN and CDR2 SYDVKM. This CDR3 has 12 residues. Trimming shortened V by 5 bases and J by 8 bases, and 9 bases separated the two germline ends. The DNA for the CDR3 is TGTGCCAGCAGTACGACCAGAGAAAAACTGTTTTTT. Its translation: CASSTTREKLFF. Filled out from reference TRBV28 and TRBJ1-4, the complete variable domain reads DVKVTQSSRYLVKRTGEKVFLECVQDMDHENMFWYRQDPGLGLRLIYFSYDVKMKEKGDIPEGYSVSREKKERFSLILESASTNQTSMYLCASSTTREKLFFGSGTQLSVL.

The J gene is TRBJ1-6, the V gene TRBV9; D is ambiguous. Between the trimmed V and J ends, which lost 1 base and 10 bases, there was a span of 9 bases. The CDR3 has 13 amino acids. The germline gives CDR1 SGDLS, CDR2 YYNGEE. For the CDR3, the DNA is TGTGCCAGCAGCGTATCGGGGTACTCACCCCTCCACTTT. Protein: CASSVSGYSPLHF.

The V call is TRBV2, the J call TRBJ1-3; D perhaps matches TRBD1 (5 bases). This CDR3 is 12 amino acids long. V was pared by 5 bases and J by 8 bases, with 10 bases between. Germline CDR1 reads SNHLY; CDR2 reads FYNNEI. Written as DNA, the CDR3 is TGTGCCAGCAGTTGGGGGGGGGACACCATATATTTT. Translation: CASSWGGDTIYF.

The chain couples TRBV6-5 to TRBJ2-7; TRBD2 aligns across 7 bases. This CDR3 spans 13 amino acids. V shed 11 bases and J 0 bases; nucleotides not matched to a gene: 7. The germline CDR1 and CDR2 sequences are MNHEY and SVGAGI. CDR3 sequence: CAAGRPHSYEQYF. The CDR3 coding sequence is TGTGCCGCCGGGAGGCCTCACTCCTACGAGCAGTACTTC.

V gene TRBV6-5 combines with J gene TRBJ1-5; perhaps TRBD1 as D (5 bases). CDR3 length: 13 amino acids. V lost 5 bases to trimming and J lost 5 bases, with 10 bases between them. CDR1 and CDR2 from the germline V gene are MNHEY and SVGAGI. CDR3: CASSRGGDQPQHF. Here the CDR3 DNA reads TGTGCCAGCAGTAGGGGAGGAGATCAGCCCCAGCATTTT.

The genes are TRBV29-1 and TRBJ2-1, with TRBD2 identical over 9 bases. The CDR3 contains 13 residues. Per germline, CDR1 SQVTM and CDR2 ANQGSEA. The CDR3 DNA sequence: TGCGCCACGCTAGCGGGGCTCTACAATGAGCAGTTCTTC. Translation gives CATLAGLYNEQFF.

The rearrangement joins TRBV6-2 or TRBV6-3 to TRBJ2-2; a possible D gene is TRBD1 (5 bases). This CDR3 comprises 15 residues. Between the trimmed V and J ends, which lost 1 base and 0 bases, there was a span of 6 bases. Germline CDR1 and CDR2: MNHEY and SVGEGT. The CDR3 here is CASSYWGTNTGELFF. The CDR3 bases are TGTGCCAGCAGTTACTGGGGCACGAACACCGGGGAGCTGTTTTTT.

For this clone: Germline and junction disagree at one end, which may indicate a read error. The chain carries TRBV5-5 and TRBJ1-1, with TRBD1 matching 8 bases. The CDR3 has 15 amino acids. Germline CDR1 reads SGHKS; CDR2 reads YYEKEE (reference sequence). CDR3 DNA sequence: TGTGCCAACAGCAGGACAGGGTTTGGGGACACTGAAGCTTTCTTT. Amino acids: CANSRTGFGDTEAFF. The variable domain in full, with the rest retrieved from reference TRBV5-5 and TRBJ1-1, is DAGVTQSPTHLIKTRGQQVTLRCSPISGHKSVSWYQQVLGQGPQFIFQYYEKEERGRGNFPDRFSARQFPNYSSELNVNALLLGDSALYLCANSRTGFGDTEAFFGQGTRLTVV.

This rearrangement joins TRBV3-1 (or the pseudogene TRBV3-2) to TRBJ2-7; perhaps D is TRBD1 or TRBD2 (6 bases each). Germline V CDR1 and CDR2: LGHDT, YNNKEL (reference sequence). V was clipped by 1 base and J by 2 bases, with 9 bases between them. This CDR3 is 14 amino acids long. CDR3 protein: CASSQGGAAYEQYF. CDR3 bases: TGTGCCAGCAGCCAAGGGGGGGCGGCCTACGAGCAGTACTTC.

CDR3: CASSQGPDGGNYGYTF. The CDR3 nucleotides are TGCGCCAGCAGCCAAGGGCCGGACGGGGGGAACTATGGCTACACCTTC. This chain links TRBV4-1 with TRBJ1-2, with D tentatively TRBD1 (5 bases). CDR3 length equals 16 residues. V was shortened by 1 base and J by 2 bases, with 14 bases between the two germline ends. CDR1 and CDR2 (germline): MGHRA, YSYEKL.

V gene TRBV28 combines with J gene TRBJ1-1; 9 bases match TRBD1. J lost 5 bases, V lost 5 bases, and 6 bases had no gene match. From germline, CDR1 is MDHEN and CDR2 SYDVKM. This CDR3 contains 14 residues. CDR3 sequence: CASSKDRGDTEAFF. CDR3 nucleotide sequence: TGTGCCAGCAGTAAAGACAGGGGGGATACTGAAGCTTTCTTT.

The chain uses TRBV7-9 and TRBJ2-7; weak D call: TRBD1 (5 bases). The ends were cut back, 5 bases at V and 7 bases at J, with 15 bases in the middle. Germline-derived CDR1 and CDR2 are SEHNR and FQNEAQ (reference sequence). This CDR3 spans 13 amino acids. The CDR3 coding sequence is TGTGCCAGCAGCGCCCAAAGGGGAACAGAGCAGTACTTC. Amino acid sequence: CASSAQRGTEQYF.

The J gene is TRBJ1-4, the V gene TRBV10-1; D remains ambiguous. With 8 bases removed from V and 6 bases from J, the gap between germline ends came to 16 bases. Germline-derived CDR1 and CDR2 are WNHNN and SYGVQD (reference sequence). The CDR3 covers 14 residues. Here the CDR3 reads CASPWVEAYEKLFF. The CDR3 nucleotides read TGCGCCAGCCCCTGGGTCGAGGCTTATGAAAAACTGTTTTTT.

The V gene is TRBV5-5, the J gene TRBJ1-5, with TRBD1 matching 10 bases. Germline V gene sequence: CDR1 SGHKS, CDR2 YYEKEE (reference sequence). The CDR3 is 15 amino acids. The V gene end was trimmed by 4 bases and the J gene end by 7 bases; junction bases not matched to a gene: 8. The DNA for the CDR3 is TGTGCCAGCAGCCCGCCGGGACAGGGGAGGCAGCCCCAGCATTTT. Its protein is CASSPPGQGRQPQHF. Drawing the rest from reference TRBV5-5 and TRBJ1-5, the complete variable domain is DAGVTQSPTHLIKTRGQQVTLRCSPISGHKSVSWYQQVLGQGPQFIFQYYEKEERGRGNFPDRFSARQFPNYSSELNVNALLLGDSALYLCASSPPGQGRQPQHFGDGTRLSIL.

V is TRBV18 and J is TRBJ1-1, with D unresolved. The CDR3 has 13 amino acids. V was trimmed by 3 bases and J by 5 bases, leaving 10 bases between them. Per germline, CDR1 KGHSH and CDR2 LQKENI. CDR3 residues: CASSPSGRTEAFF. DNA of the CDR3: TGTGCCAGCTCACCTTCGGGGAGGACTGAAGCTTTCTTT.

This clone was detected once. The V call is TRBV6-5, the J call TRBJ1-2; TRBD1 is a possible D gene (5 bases). From germline, CDR1 is MNHEY and CDR2 SVGAGI. The germline V and J ends were trimmed by 4 bases and 4 bases, with 13 bases remaining between them. The length of the CDR3 is 14 residues. The CDR3 DNA follows: TGTGCCAGCAGTTGGGGGGGGGAAACCTATGGCTACACCTTC. This translates into CASSWGGETYGYTF.

This rearrangement joins TRBV9 to TRBJ2-3; 12 bases line up with TRBD2. CDR1 and CDR2 (germline): SGDLS, YYNGEE. The J segment lost 6 bases and the V segment lost 5 bases, leaving 10 bases of the junction unmatched. CDR3 length equals 16 residues. CDR3 region: CASSYGLAGPRDTQYF. CDR3 DNA: TGTGCCAGCAGTTACGGACTAGCGGGGCCTCGGGATACGCAGTATTTT.

The chain uses TRBV5-5 and TRBJ2-7; no clear D. Trimming took off 2 bases at V and 4 bases at J, with 7 bases between the two ends. The CDR3 has 12 residues. In germline, CDR1 is SGHKS, CDR2 YYEKEE (reference sequence). The CDR3 DNA reads TGTGCCAGCAGCTTCGCGACATACGAGCAGTACTTC. Residues: CASSFATYEQYF.

This chain uses TRBV5-1 with TRBJ1-3, with D perhaps TRBD1 (5 bases). The CDR3 sequence is 16 residues long. Looked up from germline, CDR1 is SGHRS and CDR2 is YFSETQ. V was pared by 4 bases and J by 4 bases, with 18 bases between. The DNA for the CDR3 is TGCGCCAGCAGCCCCGGGAGTTCCGGGGACGGAAACACCATATATTTT. Amino acid sequence: CASSPGSSGDGNTIYF.

V and J are TRBV7-3 and TRBJ2-7, with TRBD2 as a possible D gene (6 bases). With 2 bases removed from V and 3 bases from J, the gap between germline ends came to 11 bases. This CDR3 spans 14 amino acids. Germline V CDR1 and CDR2: SGHTA, FQGTGA. The CDR3 DNA reads as TGTGCCAGCAGCTTAGAGGCGGGGAACTACGAGCAGTACTTC. Encoded protein: CASSLEAGNYEQYF.

This clone showed up many times. The J gene is TRBJ1-1, the V gene TRBV30; D is perhaps TRBD1 (5 bases). CDR1 is GTSNPN and CDR2 is SVGIG in the germline V gene (reference sequence). V was pared by 0 bases and J by 5 bases, with 10 bases between. The CDR3 loop spans 13 amino acids. The CDR3 region has the DNA TGTGCCTGGAGTGTATCACGGGGGACTGAAGCTTTCTTT. It codes for CAWSVSRGTEAFF.

V gene TRBV7-3 combines with J gene TRBJ1-1; D gene uncertain. Trimming cost V 5 bases and J 1 base, with 8 bases left between them. CDR1 and CDR2 from the germline V gene are SGHTA and FQGTGA. The CDR3 is made up of 13 amino acids. The CDR3 is CASSATGNTEAFF. The CDR3 nucleotides are TGTGCCAGCAGCGCCACCGGGAACACTGAAGCTTTCTTT.

The chain joins TRBV14 to TRBJ1-2; D gene ambiguous. V was cut by 1 base and J by 7 bases, with 25 bases left in between. CDR3 size: 18 residues. Germline values: CDR1 SGHDN, CDR2 FVKESK. CDR3 in DNA: TGTGCCAGCAGCCAAGGGGTAGGCCTTTCCTTTAGGGATCCTGGCTACACCTTC. It codes for CASSQGVGLSFRDPGYTF.

With respect to this clone: Other DNA variants within this sample encode the same CDR3. The chain carries TRBV5-1 and TRBJ1-1; D not resolved. The CDR3 loop spans 13 amino acids. Germline V CDR1 and CDR2: SGHRS, YFSETQ. Trimming pared 3 bases from V and 0 bases from J, leaving 6 bases between. The CDR3 DNA reads TGCGCCAGCAGCTCCAACATGAACACTGAAGCTTTCTTT. Residues: CASSSNMNTEAFF.